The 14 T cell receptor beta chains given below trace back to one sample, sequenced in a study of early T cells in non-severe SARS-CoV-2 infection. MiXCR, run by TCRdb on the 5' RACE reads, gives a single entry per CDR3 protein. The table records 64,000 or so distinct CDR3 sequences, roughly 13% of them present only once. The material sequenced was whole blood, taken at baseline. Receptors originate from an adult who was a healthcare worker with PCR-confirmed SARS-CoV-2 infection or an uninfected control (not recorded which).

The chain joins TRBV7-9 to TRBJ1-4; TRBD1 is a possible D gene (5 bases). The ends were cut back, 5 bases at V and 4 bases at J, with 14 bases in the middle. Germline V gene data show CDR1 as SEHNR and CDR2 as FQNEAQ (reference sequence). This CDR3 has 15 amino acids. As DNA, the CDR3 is TGTGCCAGCAGCCCCAGGAGGGACGGTAATGAAAAACTGTTTTTT. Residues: CASSPRRDGNEKLFF. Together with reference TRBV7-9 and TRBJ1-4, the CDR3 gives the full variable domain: DTGVSQNPRHKITKRGQNVTFRCDPISEHNRLYWYRQTLGQGPEFLTYFQNEAQLEKSRLLSDRFSAERPKGSFSTLEIQRTEQGDSAMYLCASSPRRDGNEKLFFGSGTQLSVL.

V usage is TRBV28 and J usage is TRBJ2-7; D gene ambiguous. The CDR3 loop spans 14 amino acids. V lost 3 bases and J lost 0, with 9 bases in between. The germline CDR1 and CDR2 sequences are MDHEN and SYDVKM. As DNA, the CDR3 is TGTGCCAGCAGTTTGCTAGGCCCCTCCTACGAGCAGTACTTC. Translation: CASSLLGPSYEQYF. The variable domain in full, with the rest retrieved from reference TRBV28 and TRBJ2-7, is DVKVTQSSRYLVKRTGEKVFLECVQDMDHENMFWYRQDPGLGLRLIYFSYDVKMKEKGDIPEGYSVSREKKERFSLILESASTNQTSMYLCASSLLGPSYEQYFGPGTRLTVT.

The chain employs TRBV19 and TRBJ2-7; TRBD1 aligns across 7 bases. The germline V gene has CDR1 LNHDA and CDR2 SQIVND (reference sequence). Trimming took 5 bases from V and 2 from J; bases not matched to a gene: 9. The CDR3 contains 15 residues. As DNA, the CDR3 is TGTGCCAGTAGTGGCCTTGGGACAGCAACCTACGAGCAGTACTTC. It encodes CASSGLGTATYEQYF.

The DNA of the CDR3 is TGTGCCAGCAGCTTATCATCTCCAGGGGACTATGGCTACACCTTC. It encodes CASSLSSPGDYGYTF. V is TRBV7-9 and J is TRBJ1-2; tentatively, D is TRBD1 (6 bases). CDR3 length: 15 amino acids. V lost 2 bases and J lost 3, with 13 bases in between. Germline CDR1 and CDR2: SEHNR and FQNEAQ (reference sequence). The full variable domain, rest sourced from reference TRBV7-9 and TRBJ1-2, is DTGVSQNPRHKITKRGQNVTFRCDPISEHNRLYWYRQTLGQGPEFLTYFQNEAQLEKSRLLSDRFSAERPKGSFSTLEIQRTEQGDSAMYLCASSLSSPGDYGYTFGSGTRLTVV.

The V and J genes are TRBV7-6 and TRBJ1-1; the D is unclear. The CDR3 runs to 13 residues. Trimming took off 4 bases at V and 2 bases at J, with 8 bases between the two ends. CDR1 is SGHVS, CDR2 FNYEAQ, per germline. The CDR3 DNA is TGTGCCAGCAGCTATGGACTTAACACTGAAGCTTTCTTT. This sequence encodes CASSYGLNTEAFF.

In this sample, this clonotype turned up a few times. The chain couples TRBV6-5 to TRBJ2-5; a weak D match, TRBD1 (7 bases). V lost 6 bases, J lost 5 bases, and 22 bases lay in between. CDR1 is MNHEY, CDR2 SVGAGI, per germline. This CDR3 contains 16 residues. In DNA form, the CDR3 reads TGTGCCAGCAGACCAGGCTTAGCAGGGGGGTCGGAGACCCAGTACTTC. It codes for CASRPGLAGGSETQYF.

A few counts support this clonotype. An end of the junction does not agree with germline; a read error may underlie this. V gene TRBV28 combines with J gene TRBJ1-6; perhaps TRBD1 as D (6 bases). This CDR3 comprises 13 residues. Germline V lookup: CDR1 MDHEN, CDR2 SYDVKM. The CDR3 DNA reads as TGTGCCAGCAGAGCTAAAAGGACAGCCCCTTTAATGTTT. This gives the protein CASRAKRTAPLMF.

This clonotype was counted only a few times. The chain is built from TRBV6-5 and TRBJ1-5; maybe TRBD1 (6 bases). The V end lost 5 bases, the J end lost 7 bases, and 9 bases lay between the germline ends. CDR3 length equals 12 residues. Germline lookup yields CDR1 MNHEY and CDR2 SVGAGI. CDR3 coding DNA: TGTGCCAGCAGTACCGGGGGCCAGCCCCAGCATTTT. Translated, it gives CASSTGGQPQHF.

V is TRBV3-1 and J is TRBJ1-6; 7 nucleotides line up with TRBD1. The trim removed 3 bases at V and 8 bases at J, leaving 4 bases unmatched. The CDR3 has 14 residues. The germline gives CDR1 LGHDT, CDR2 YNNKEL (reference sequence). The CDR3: CASSHTGEDSPLHF. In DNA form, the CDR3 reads TGTGCCAGCAGCCATACAGGGGAGGATTCACCCCTCCACTTT.

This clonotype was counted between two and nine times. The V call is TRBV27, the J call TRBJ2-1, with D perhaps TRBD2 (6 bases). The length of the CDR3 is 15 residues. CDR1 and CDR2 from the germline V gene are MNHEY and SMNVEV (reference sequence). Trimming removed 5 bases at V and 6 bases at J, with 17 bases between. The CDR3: CASSPSGLQGNEQFF. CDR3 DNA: TGTGCCAGCAGTCCGTCGGGACTGCAGGGCAATGAGCAGTTCTTC.

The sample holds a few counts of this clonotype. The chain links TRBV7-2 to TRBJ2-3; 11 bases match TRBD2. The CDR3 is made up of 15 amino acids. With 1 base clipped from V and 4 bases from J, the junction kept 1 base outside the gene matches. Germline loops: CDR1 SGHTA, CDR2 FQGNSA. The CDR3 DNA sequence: TGTGCCAGCAGCTTAGTAGCGGGGGGGCCAGATACGCAGTATTTT. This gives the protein CASSLVAGGPDTQYF.

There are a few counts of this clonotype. The CDR3 sequence: CASSSGLGTQDEQYF. The CDR3 bases are TGCGCCAGCAGCTCTGGCTTGGGAACACAGGATGAGCAGTACTTC. V and J are TRBV5-1 and TRBJ2-7, with D possibly being TRBD1 (5 bases). Germline CDR1 SGHRS, CDR2 YFSETQ. The CDR3 length is 15 residues. Trimming removed 3 bases from V and 7 bases from J, with 20 bases in between.

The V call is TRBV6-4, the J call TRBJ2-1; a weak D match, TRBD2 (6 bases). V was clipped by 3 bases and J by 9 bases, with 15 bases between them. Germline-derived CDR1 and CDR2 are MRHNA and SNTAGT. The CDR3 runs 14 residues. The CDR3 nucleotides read TGTGCCAGCAGTGAGTGGGACTCTCGAGGTGAGCAGTTCTTC. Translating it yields CASSEWDSRGEQFF.

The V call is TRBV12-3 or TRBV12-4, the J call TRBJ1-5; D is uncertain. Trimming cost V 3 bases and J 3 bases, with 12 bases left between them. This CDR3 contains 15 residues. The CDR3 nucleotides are TGTGCCAGCAGTTTTAAGGGCAGCATCAATCAGCCCCAGCATTTT. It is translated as CASSFKGSINQPQHF.